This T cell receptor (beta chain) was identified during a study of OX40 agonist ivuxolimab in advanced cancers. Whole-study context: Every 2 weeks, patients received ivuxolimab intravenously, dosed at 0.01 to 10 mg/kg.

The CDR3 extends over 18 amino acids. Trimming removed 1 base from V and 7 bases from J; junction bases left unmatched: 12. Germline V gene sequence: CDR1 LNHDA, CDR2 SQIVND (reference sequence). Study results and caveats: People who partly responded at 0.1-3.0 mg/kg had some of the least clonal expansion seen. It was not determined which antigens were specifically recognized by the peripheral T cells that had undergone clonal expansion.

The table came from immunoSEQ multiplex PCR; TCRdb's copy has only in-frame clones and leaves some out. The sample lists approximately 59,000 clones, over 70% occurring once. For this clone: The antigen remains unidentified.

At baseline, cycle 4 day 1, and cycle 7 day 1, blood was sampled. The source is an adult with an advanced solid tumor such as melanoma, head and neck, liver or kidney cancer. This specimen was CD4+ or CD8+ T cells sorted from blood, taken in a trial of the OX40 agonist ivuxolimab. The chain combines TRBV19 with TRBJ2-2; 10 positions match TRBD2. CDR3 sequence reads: CASSIGGAGGPVGGELFF. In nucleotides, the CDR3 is TGTGCCAGTAGTATAGGTGGAGCGGGAGGGCCAGTAGGCGGGGAGCTGTTTTTT.